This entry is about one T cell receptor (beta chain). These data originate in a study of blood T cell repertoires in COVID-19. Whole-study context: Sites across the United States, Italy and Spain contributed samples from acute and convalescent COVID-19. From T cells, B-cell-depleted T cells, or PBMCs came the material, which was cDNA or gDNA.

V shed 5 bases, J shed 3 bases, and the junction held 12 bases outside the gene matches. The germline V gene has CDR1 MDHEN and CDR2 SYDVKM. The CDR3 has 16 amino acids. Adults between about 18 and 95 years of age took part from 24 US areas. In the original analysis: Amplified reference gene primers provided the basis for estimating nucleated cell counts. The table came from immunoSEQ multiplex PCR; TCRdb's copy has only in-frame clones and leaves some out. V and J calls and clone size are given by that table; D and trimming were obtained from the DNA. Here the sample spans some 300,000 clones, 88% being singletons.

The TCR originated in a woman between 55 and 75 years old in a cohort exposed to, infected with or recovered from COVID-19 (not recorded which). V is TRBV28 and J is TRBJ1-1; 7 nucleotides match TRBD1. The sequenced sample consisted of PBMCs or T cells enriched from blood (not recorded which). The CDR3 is CASSPSPRTGHTEAFF. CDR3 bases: TGTGCCAGCAGTCCATCGCCCCGGACAGGCCACACTGAAGCTTTCTTT.